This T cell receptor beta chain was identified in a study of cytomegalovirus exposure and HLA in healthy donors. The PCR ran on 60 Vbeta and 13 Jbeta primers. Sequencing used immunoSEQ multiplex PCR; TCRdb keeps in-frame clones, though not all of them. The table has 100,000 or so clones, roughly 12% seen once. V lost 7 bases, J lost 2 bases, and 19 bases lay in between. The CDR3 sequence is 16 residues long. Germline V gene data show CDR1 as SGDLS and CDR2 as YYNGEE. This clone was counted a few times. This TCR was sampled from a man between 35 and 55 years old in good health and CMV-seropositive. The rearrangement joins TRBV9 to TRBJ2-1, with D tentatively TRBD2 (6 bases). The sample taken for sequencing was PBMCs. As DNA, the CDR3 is TGTGCCAGCGGATCCCGAGGGACTGGAACCTACAATGAGCAGTTCTTC. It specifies CASGSRGTGTYNEQFF.